This passage covers 20 T cell receptor beta chains from one sample sequenced in a study of T cell repertoires in cytomegalovirus infection. TCRdb reprocessed the reads with MiXCR, giving one entry per CDR3 protein. Seen here are approximately 990,000 distinct CDR3 sequences, roughly 31% observed once, and the top ten hold roughly 13%. No antigen has been assigned to these receptors. Sample: cultured CD8+ T cells from PBMCs, taken from culture after CMV antigen stimulation. The receptors originated from a human donor in good health (CMV status not recorded). Some clones in this sample may be carry-over from other donors' samples.

In its sample, this clonotype was seen many times. This chain links TRBV7-6 with TRBJ1-1; maybe TRBD1 (5 bases). The ends were cut back, 2 bases at V and 1 base at J, with 11 bases in the middle. CDR3 length: 15 residues. Looked up from germline, CDR1 is SGHVS and CDR2 is FNYEAQ. As DNA, the CDR3 is TGTGCCAGCAGCTTAAGCCAGGGTTGGAACACTGAAGCTTTCTTT. Encoded protein: CASSLSQGWNTEAFF. Combining the CDR3 with reference TRBV7-6 and TRBJ1-1 gives the whole variable domain GAGVSQSPRYKVTKRGQDVALRCDPISGHVSLYWYRQALGQGPEFLTYFNYEAQQDKSGLPNDRFSAERPEGSISTLTIQRTEQRDSAMYRCASSLSQGWNTEAFFGQGTRLTVV.

The gene calls are TRBV15 and TRBJ1-2; no definite D call. The germline gives CDR1 LNHNV, CDR2 YYDKDF (reference sequence). The length of the CDR3 is 14 residues. V gave up 0 bases and J gave up 5 bases, with 10 bases separating them. The CDR3 bases are TGTGCCACCAGCAGAGATCCGGCGGCGTATGGCTACACCTTC. Translation gives CATSRDPAAYGYTF.

The chain employs TRBV12-5 and TRBJ2-5; D may match TRBD1 or TRBD2 (6 bases each). The germline CDR1 and CDR2 sequences are LGHNT and FRNRAP. Trimming pared 5 bases from V and 4 bases from J, leaving 8 bases between. CDR3 size: 12 residues. CDR3 DNA sequence: TGTGCTAGTGGTGAGGGGGGAGAGACCCAGTACTTC. Translation: CASGEGGETQYF.

This clonotype appeared a few times. This chain connects TRBV27 to TRBJ1-2; TRBD1 matches 10 bases. Germline CDR1 MNHEY, CDR2 SMNVEV (reference sequence). This CDR3 has 15 residues. Trimming removed 5 bases from V and 3 bases from J; junction bases left unmatched: 6. The CDR3 region has the DNA TGTGCCAGCAGTAGGAGACAGGGGGCTGACTATGGCTACACCTTC. Its translation: CASSRRQGADYGYTF.

The genes are TRBV27 and TRBJ2-6, with 7 bases lining up with TRBD1. The junction had 7 bases not matched to a gene; V was cut back by 5 bases and J by 0 bases. Germline assignment: CDR1 MNHEY and CDR2 SMNVEV (reference sequence). The CDR3 length is 17 residues. Here the CDR3 reads CASSSRTGNSGANVLTF. As DNA, the CDR3 is TGTGCCAGCAGTAGTAGGACAGGAAACTCTGGGGCCAACGTCCTGACTTTC.

This clonotype was seen only a few times. The chain combines TRBV3-1 with TRBJ1-5; no reliable D call. CDR1 and CDR2 from the germline V gene are LGHDT and YNNKEL (reference sequence). V lost 4 bases and J 3 bases, leaving 7 bases between the germline ends. The CDR3 consists of 13 residues. In DNA, the CDR3 is TGTGCCAGCAGCCCGACAAACAATCAGCCCCAGCATTTT. Protein sequence: CASSPTNNQPQHF.

This chain joins TRBV5-4 and TRBJ2-7; 9 bases match TRBD2. The J segment lost 3 bases and the V segment lost 0 bases, leaving 7 bases of the junction unmatched. Per germline, CDR1 SGHNT and CDR2 YYREEE (reference sequence). The CDR3 is made up of 16 amino acids. CDR3 protein: CASSLAKAGGFYEQYF. The CDR3 DNA reads as TGTGCCAGCAGCTTGGCCAAAGCGGGGGGATTCTACGAGCAGTACTTC.

This rearrangement joins TRBV5-1 to TRBJ2-1; D ambiguous. The CDR3 consists of 13 residues. Deletions cut 2 bases from V and 8 bases from J, with 11 bases between. CDR1 is SGHRS and CDR2 is YFSETQ in the germline V gene. The CDR3 spells CASSFRWADEQFF. Written as DNA, the CDR3 is TGCGCCAGCAGCTTCCGTTGGGCCGATGAGCAGTTCTTC. The variable domain in full, with the rest retrieved from reference TRBV5-1 and TRBJ2-1, is KAGVTQTPRYLIKTRGQQVTLSCSPISGHRSVSWYQQTPGQGLQFLFEYFSETQRNKGNFPGRFSGRQFSNSRSEMNVSTLELGDSALYLCASSFRWADEQFFGPGTRLTVL.

The gene calls are TRBV7-9 and TRBJ2-1; weak D call: TRBD2 (6 bases). V was shortened by 6 bases and J by 10 bases, with 16 bases between the two germline ends. The germline V gene has CDR1 SEHNR and CDR2 FQNEAQ (reference sequence). This CDR3 region has 13 residues. CDR3 in amino acids: CASRWDFTSEQFF. The CDR3 DNA reads TGTGCCAGCAGATGGGACTTTACCAGCGAGCAGTTCTTC.

This clonotype came up many times. The rearrangement uses TRBV7-2 and TRBJ2-4; tentatively, D is TRBD2 (5 bases). Trimming took 5 bases from V and 3 from J, leaving 14 bases between them. The CDR3 sequence is 15 residues long. Per germline, CDR1 SGHTA and CDR2 FQGNSA. The CDR3 protein is CASSVTGFDKNIQYF. The CDR3 bases are TGTGCCAGCAGCGTCACGGGGTTTGACAAAAACATTCAGTACTTC.

The J gene is TRBJ2-7, the V gene TRBV28; a weak D match, TRBD1 (6 bases). The V end lost 8 bases, the J end lost 3 bases, and 14 bases lay between the germline ends. Germline CDR1 is MDHEN and CDR2 is SYDVKM. The CDR3 covers 13 residues. The CDR3 here is CASASWTDYEQYV. The CDR3 region has the DNA TGTGCCAGCGCCAGTTGGACAGACTACGAGCAGTACGTC.

CDR3 DNA sequence: TGCAGCGTTCCTGCAGGGGACTATGGCTACACCTTC. It yields the protein CSVPAGDYGYTF. V gene TRBV29-1 combines with J gene TRBJ1-2; TRBD1 is a possible D gene (6 bases). The germline gives CDR1 SQVTM, CDR2 ANQGSEA. V was pared by 5 bases and J by 3 bases, with 10 bases between. This CDR3 has 12 amino acids.

This sequence joins TRBV2 and TRBJ1-6, with no clear D. The germline V and J ends were trimmed by 7 bases and 8 bases, with 18 bases remaining between them. Germline loops: CDR1 SNHLY, CDR2 FYNNEI. This CDR3 has 15 residues. DNA of the CDR3: TGTGCCAGCAATTCCCGACCGGCACGGGATTCACCCCTCCACTTT. The encoded protein is CASNSRPARDSPLHF.

The gene calls are TRBV7-9 and TRBJ2-2; maybe TRBD1 (5 bases). The CDR3 contains 17 residues. Germline CDR1 SEHNR, CDR2 FQNEAQ (reference sequence). V was clipped by 0 bases and J by 2 bases, with 13 bases between them. Here the CDR3 DNA reads TGTGCCAGCAGCTTAGCGATTCTCCAGGGCAACACCGGGGAGCTGTTTTTT. This codes for CASSLAILQGNTGELFF.

J is TRBJ2-3 and V is TRBV7-9, with 12 positions matching TRBD2. This CDR3 is built from 17 residues. Germline CDR1 reads SEHNR; CDR2 reads FQNEAQ (reference sequence). The ends lost 5 bases at V and 5 bases at J; junction bases unmatched: 11. CDR3 sequence (DNA): TGTGCCAGCAGCACACGACTAGCGGGGGACCTCCGAGATACGCAGTATTTT. Its protein is CASSTRLAGDLRDTQYF.

In this sample, this clonotype turned up a few times. This chain uses TRBV12-3 or TRBV12-4 with TRBJ1-5; possibly TRBD1 for D (6 bases). The CDR3 is 15 amino acids. The germline V and J ends were trimmed by 2 bases and 5 bases, with 13 bases remaining between them. The CDR3 DNA reads as TGTGCCAGCAGTTTATACAGGGCGAGAGATCAGCCCCAGCATTTT. This sequence encodes CASSLYRARDQPQHF.

This clonotype was counted only a few times. At one boundary the junction diverges from the germline segment, which might be a read error. V gene TRBV7-7 combines with J gene TRBJ2-5; no clear D gene. Germline V gene data show CDR1 as SSHAT and CDR2 as FNYEAQ (reference sequence). The CDR3 extends over 15 amino acids. The CDR3 sequence: CASSPYTGSEETQYF. The CDR3 nucleotides read TGTGCTAGCAGCCCATACACGGGTTCCGAAGAGACCCAGTACTTC.

This sequence joins TRBV7-9 and TRBJ1-2; a weak D match, TRBD1 (5 bases). The CDR3 is 14 amino acids. The V gene's germline CDR1 is SEHNR and CDR2 FQNEAQ (reference sequence). Between the trimmed V and J ends, which lost 5 bases and 8 bases, there was a span of 18 bases. Here the CDR3 DNA reads TGTGCCAGCAGCCCCCCCCAGGGAGTGTTCGGCTACACCTTC. This encodes CASSPPQGVFGYTF.

This clonotype appeared a few times. The genes are TRBV19 and TRBJ2-5, with no clear D. The CDR3 extends over 13 amino acids. V was trimmed by 5 bases and J by 2 bases, leaving 9 bases between them. CDR1 is LNHDA and CDR2 is SQIVND in the germline V gene (reference sequence). DNA for the CDR3: TGTGCCAGTAGTGGACGAGCTCAAGAGACCCAGTACTTC. Translation: CASSGRAQETQYF.

V gene TRBV6-2 or TRBV6-3 combines with J gene TRBJ1-2, with 12 bases fitting TRBD1. The V gene's germline CDR1 is MNHEY and CDR2 SVGEGT. This CDR3 has 17 amino acids. V trimming: 2 bases; J trimming: 6 bases; junction bases outside the gene matches: 10. The CDR3 region is CASSYGTGGLPWDGYTF. CDR3 bases: TGTGCCAGCAGTTACGGGACAGGGGGCCTCCCTTGGGATGGCTACACCTTC.